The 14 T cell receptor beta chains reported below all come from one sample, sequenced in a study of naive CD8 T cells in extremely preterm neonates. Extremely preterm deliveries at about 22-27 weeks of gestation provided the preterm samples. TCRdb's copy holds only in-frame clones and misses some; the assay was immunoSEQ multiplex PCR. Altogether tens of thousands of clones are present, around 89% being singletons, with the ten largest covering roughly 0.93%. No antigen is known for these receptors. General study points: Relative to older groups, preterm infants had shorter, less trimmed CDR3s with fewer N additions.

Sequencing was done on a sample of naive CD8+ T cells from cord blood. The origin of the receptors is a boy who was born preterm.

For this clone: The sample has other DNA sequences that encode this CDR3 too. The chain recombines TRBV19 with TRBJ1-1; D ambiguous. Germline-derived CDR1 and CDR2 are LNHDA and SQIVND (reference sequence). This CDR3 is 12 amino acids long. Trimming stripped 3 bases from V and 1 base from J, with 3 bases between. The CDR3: CASSIGNTEAFF. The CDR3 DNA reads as TGTGCCAGTAGTATTGGGAACACTGAAGCTTTCTTT.

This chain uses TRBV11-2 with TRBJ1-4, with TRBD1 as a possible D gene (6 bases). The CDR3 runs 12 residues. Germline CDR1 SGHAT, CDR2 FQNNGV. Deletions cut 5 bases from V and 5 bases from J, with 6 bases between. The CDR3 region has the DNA TGTGCCAGCAGCGACAGGAATGAAAAACTGTTTTTT. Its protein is CASSDRNEKLFF.

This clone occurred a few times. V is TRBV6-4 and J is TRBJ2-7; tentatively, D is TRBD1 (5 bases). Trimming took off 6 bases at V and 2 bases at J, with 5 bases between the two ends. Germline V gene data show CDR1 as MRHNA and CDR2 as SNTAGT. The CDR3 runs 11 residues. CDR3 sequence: CASRDTYEQYF. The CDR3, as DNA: TGTGCCAGCAGGGACACCTACGAGCAGTACTTC.

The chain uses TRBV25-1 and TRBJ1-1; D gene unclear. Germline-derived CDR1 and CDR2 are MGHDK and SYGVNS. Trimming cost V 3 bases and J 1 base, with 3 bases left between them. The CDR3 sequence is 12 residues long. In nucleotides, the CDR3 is TGTGCCAGCAGTGACAGGAACACTGAAGCTTTCTTT. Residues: CASSDRNTEAFF.

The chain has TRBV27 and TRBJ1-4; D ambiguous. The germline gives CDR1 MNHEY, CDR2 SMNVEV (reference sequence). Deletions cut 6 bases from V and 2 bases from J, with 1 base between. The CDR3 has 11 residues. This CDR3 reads CASRTNEKLFF. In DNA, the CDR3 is TGTGCCAGCAGGACTAATGAAAAACTGTTTTTT.

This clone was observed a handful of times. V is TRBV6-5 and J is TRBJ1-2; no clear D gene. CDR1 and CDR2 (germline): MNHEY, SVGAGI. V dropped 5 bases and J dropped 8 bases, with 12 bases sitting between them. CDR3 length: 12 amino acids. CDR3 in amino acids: CASSAWSDGYTF. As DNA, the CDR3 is TGTGCCAGCAGTGCGTGGTCGGACGGCTACACCTTC.

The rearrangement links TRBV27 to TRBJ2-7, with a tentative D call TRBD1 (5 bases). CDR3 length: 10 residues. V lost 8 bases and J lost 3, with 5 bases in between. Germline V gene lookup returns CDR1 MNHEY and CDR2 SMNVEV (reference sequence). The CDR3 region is CASGHYEQYF. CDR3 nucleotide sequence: TGTGCCAGCGGACACTACGAGCAGTACTTC.

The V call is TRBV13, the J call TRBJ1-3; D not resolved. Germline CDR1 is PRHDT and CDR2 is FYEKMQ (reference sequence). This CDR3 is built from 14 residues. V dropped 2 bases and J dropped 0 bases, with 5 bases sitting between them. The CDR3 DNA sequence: TGTGCCAGCAGCTTACAAAACTCTGGAAACACCATATATTTT. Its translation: CASSLQNSGNTIYF.

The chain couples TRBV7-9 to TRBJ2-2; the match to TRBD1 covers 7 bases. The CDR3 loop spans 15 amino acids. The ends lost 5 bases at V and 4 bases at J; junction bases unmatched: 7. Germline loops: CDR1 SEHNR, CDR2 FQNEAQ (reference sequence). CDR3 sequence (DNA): TGTGCCAGCAGCCACGGACAGGCATCCACCGGGGAGCTGTTTTTT. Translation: CASSHGQASTGELFF.

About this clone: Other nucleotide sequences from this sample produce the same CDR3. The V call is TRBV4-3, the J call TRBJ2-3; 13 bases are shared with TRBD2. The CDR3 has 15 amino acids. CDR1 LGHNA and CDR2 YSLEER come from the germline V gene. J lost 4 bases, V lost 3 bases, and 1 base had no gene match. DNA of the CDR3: TGCGCCAGCAGCCAGACTAGCGGGGGGCCAGATACGCAGTATTTT. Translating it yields CASSQTSGGPDTQYF.

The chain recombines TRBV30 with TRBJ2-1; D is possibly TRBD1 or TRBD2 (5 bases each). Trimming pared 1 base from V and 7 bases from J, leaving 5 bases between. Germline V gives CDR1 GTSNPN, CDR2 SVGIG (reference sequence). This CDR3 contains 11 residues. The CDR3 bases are TGTGCCTGGAGTGGGGGGAATGAGCAGTTCTTC. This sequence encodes CAWSGGNEQFF.

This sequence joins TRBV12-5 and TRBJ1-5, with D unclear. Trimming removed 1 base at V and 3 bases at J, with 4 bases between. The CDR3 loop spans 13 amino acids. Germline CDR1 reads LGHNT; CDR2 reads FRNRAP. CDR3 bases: TGTGCTAGTGGTTTGGGACACAATCAGCCCCAGCATTTT. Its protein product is CASGLGHNQPQHF.

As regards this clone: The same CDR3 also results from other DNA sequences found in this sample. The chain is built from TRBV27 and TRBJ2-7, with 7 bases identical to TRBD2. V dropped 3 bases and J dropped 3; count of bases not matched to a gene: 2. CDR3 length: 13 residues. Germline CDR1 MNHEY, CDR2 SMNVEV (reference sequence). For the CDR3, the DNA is TGTGCCAGCAGTTTGAGGACTAGCTACGAGCAGTACTTC. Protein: CASSLRTSYEQYF.

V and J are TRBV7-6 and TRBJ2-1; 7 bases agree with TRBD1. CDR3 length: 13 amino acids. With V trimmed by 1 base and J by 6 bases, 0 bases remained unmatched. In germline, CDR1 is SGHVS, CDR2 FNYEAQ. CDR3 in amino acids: CASSLGTGNEQFF. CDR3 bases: TGTGCCAGCAGCTTAGGGACAGGCAATGAGCAGTTCTTC.